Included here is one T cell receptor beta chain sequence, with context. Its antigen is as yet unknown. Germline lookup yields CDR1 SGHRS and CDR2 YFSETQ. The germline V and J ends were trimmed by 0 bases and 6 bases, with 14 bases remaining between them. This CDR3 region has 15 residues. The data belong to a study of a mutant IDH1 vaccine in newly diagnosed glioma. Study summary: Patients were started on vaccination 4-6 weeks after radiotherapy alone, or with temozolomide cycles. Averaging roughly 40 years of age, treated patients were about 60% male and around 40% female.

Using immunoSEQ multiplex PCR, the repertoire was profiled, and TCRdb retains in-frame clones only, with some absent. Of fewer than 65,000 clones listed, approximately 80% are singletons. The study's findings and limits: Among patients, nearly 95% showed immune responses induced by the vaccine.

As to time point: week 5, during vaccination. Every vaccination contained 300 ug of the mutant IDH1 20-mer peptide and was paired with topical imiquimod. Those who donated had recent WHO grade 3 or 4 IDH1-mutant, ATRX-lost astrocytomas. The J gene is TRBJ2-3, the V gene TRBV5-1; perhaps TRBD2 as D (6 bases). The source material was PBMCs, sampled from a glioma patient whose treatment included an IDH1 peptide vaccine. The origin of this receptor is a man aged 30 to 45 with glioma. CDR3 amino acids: CASSLGDSTRDTQYF. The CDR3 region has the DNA TGCGCCAGCAGCTTGGGGGACTCTACGCGGGATACGCAGTATTTT.